This T cell receptor (beta chain) emerged from a study of OX40 agonist ivuxolimab in advanced cancers. The protocol was immunoSEQ multiplex PCR, while the TCRdb copy is restricted to in-frame clones and leaves out a portion. The table includes tens of thousands of clones, under 90% detected once. The trim removed 5 bases at V and 5 bases at J, leaving 8 bases unmatched. This CDR3 has 15 amino acids. Germline values: CDR1 LNHDA, CDR2 SQIVND (reference sequence). Sequences were derived from CD4+ or CD8+ T cells sorted from blood, sampled in a trial of the OX40 agonist ivuxolimab. The sequence was obtained from an adult with an advanced solid tumor such as melanoma, head and neck, liver or kidney cancer. V usage is TRBV19 and J usage is TRBJ2-1; TRBD2 matches at 8 bases. The DNA of the CDR3 is TGTGCCAGTAGTTACCTTAGCGGGACGGACAATGAGCAGTTCTTC. Protein: CASSYLSGTDNEQFF. Full variable domain (missing parts from reference TRBV19 and TRBJ2-1): DGGITQSPKYLFRKEGQNVTLSCEQNLNHDAMYWYRQDPGQGLRLIYYSQIVNDFQKGDIAEGYSVSREKKESFPLTVTSAQKNPTAFYLCASSYLSGTDNEQFFGPGTRLTVL.